The 13 T cell receptor beta chains reported below all come from one sample, sequenced in a study of T cell clusters in autoimmune cytopenias. TRB rearrangements were amplified by touch-down multiplex PCR with mixed TRB-A/B primers. TCRdb re-called the multiplex PCR reads; every CDR3 protein appears as one record, without DNA. Found here are approximately 6,000 distinct CDR3 sequences; the top ten clones hold 50% to 65%. Tens of thousands of genome equivalents of blood DNA were amplified for TRB. These data were also reused for a study on T cell repertoires in aging, cancer and after chemotherapy.

The sample was peripheral blood. The source is a human donor in good health.

Its frequency marks this clonotype as medium-sized. The V call is TRBV29-1, the J call TRBJ2-5; without DNA, the TCRdb call of TRBD2 cannot be checked. CDR1 SQVTM and CDR2 ANQGSEA come from the germline V gene. This CDR3 is 12 amino acids long. CDR3 residues: CSPWERGETQYF.

The rearrangement links TRBV24-1 to TRBJ2-1; without DNA, the TCRdb call of TRBD2 cannot be checked. The germline CDR1 and CDR2 sequences are KGHDR and SFDVKD. This CDR3 is 19 amino acids long. The CDR3 loop is CATSDFYRASGKPYNEQFF.

This clonotype is medium-sized by frequency. This chain joins TRBV5-4 and TRBJ2-5; TCRdb's D call of TRBD1 is untestable without DNA. This CDR3 has 15 amino acids. CDR1 is SGHNT and CDR2 is YYREEE in the germline V gene (reference sequence). The CDR3 region is CASSLVAQGLETQYF.

J is TRBJ2-1 and V is TRBV19; TCRdb outputs TRBD2, but without DNA this stays unchecked. Germline CDR1 reads LNHDA; CDR2 reads SQIVND (reference sequence). This CDR3 is built from 18 residues. The CDR3: CASSIWDLVTSSYNEQFF.

The rearrangement links TRBV29-1 to TRBJ1-1. The CDR3 is made up of 14 amino acids. Germline-derived CDR1 and CDR2 are SQVTM and ANQGSEA. CDR3 in amino acids: CSAGGAAKNTEAFF.

V gene TRBV30 combines with J gene TRBJ2-5; the D call from TCRdb, TRBD2, cannot be confirmed without DNA. This CDR3 region has 16 residues. Germline CDR1 is GTSNPN and CDR2 is SVGIG (reference sequence). Here the CDR3 reads CAWSPSRGPGGETQYF.

The V gene is TRBV5-5, the J gene TRBJ2-7. The CDR3 has 12 residues. Germline V gives CDR1 SGHKS, CDR2 YYEKEE (reference sequence). This chain's CDR3 is CASSAKRYEQYF. Using reference TRBV5-5 and TRBJ2-7 for the parts outside the CDR3, the full variable domain is DAGVTQSPTHLIKTRGQQVTLRCSPISGHKSVSWYQQVLGQGPQFIFQYYEKEERGRGNFPDRFSARQFPNYSSELNVNALLLGDSALYLCASSAKRYEQYFGPGTRLTVT.

The J gene is TRBJ1-1, the V gene TRBV6-2 or TRBV6-3; TCRdb's D gene call, TRBD1, goes unchecked for lack of DNA. Germline values: CDR1 MNHEY, CDR2 SVGEGT. CDR3 length equals 15 residues. The CDR3 loop is CASSYGGALNTEAFF.

The chain recombines TRBV5-4 with TRBJ1-1. The CDR3 is 12 amino acids. Germline lookup yields CDR1 SGHNT and CDR2 YYREEE (reference sequence). The CDR3 reads CASSLDSTEAFF.

J is TRBJ1-5 and V is TRBV6-5; there is no DNA to check the TCRdb D call of TRBD1. CDR1 and CDR2 (germline): MNHEY, SVGAGI. The CDR3 runs to 14 residues. The CDR3 loop is CASSPPGPNQPQHF.

The J gene is TRBJ1-3, the V gene TRBV27. Germline CDR1 is MNHEY and CDR2 is SMNVEV (reference sequence). The CDR3 is 15 amino acids. CDR3 sequence reads: CASSSRQNSGNTIYF.

This chain links TRBV18 with TRBJ2-5; TCRdb's D call of TRBD1 is untestable without DNA. The CDR3 length is 16 residues. Germline CDR1 and CDR2: KGHSH and LQKENI. CDR3 loop: CASSPNRQGTKETQYF.

The chain uses TRBV19 and TRBJ2-7; TCRdb designates TRBD1, a call that cannot be tested without DNA. This CDR3 is built from 15 residues. Per the germline V gene, CDR1 is LNHDA and CDR2 is SQIVND (reference sequence). This chain's CDR3 is CASSTGQGARYEQYF.